A selection of T cell receptor beta chains follows, all from one sample in a study of blood T cell repertoires in COVID-19. Repertoires were generated with immunoSEQ multiplex PCR, while TCRdb's copy carries only in-frame clones and drops some. The sample contains over 600,000 clones, approximately 90% of which appear only once. The sequenced sample was peripheral blood. The receptors come from a woman aged 18-29 years with acute or convalescent COVID-19. Both conserved end residues are part of each CDR3. Fields, in order: V gene, J gene, D gene, clone size, CDR3 DNA, CDR3 protein. The D gene is left open where the match is weak. Clone size, where shown, is once, few, many, or a class for clones that have expanded.

TRBV3-1/TRBV3-2	TRBJ1-2	.	.	TGTGCCAGCAGCCTCCGACCTGGGGGGGCTTATGGCTACACCTTC	CASSLRPGGAYGYTF
TRBV6-4	TRBJ2-2	.	few	TGTGCCAGCAGTGACGACAGGGAGGCCGGGGAGCTGTTTTTT	CASSDDREAGELFF
TRBV4-1	TRBJ2-2	.	.	TGCGCCAGCAGCCCTATACAGGGCCCCAACACCGGGGAGCTGTTTTTT	CASSPIQGPNTGELFF
TRBV9	TRBJ2-2	TRBD2	.	TGTGCCAGCAGAGCACTAGCGGGGAACACCGGGGAGCTGTTTTTT	CASRALAGNTGELFF
TRBV15	TRBJ2-1	TRBD2	.	TGTGCCACCAGCGCTAGCGGATCCTACAATGAGCAGTTCTTC	CATSASGSYNEQFF
TRBV5-1	TRBJ1-2	.	.	TGCGCCAGCAGCTTGGCCAGGGAAGCGAGCTATGGCTACACCTTC	CASSLAREASYGYTF
TRBV11-2	TRBJ1-1	.	.	TGTGCCAGCAGCTTTTTATCGGGGGTGGAAGCTTTCTTT	CASSFLSGVEAFF
TRBV7-8	TRBJ1-6	.	once	TGTGCCAGCAGCTCAAGACAGAACAATAATTCACCCCTCCACTTT	CASSSRQNNNSPLHF
TRBV10-3	TRBJ1-4	TRBD1	.	TGTGCCATCAGTGAACCGGCGTTAGGCGGGACAGGGGATGAAAAACTGTTTTTT	CAISEPALGGTGDEKLFF
TRBV24-1	TRBJ2-1	.	.	TGTGCCACCAGTGATCCTGCAGGGGTGAATGAGCAGTTCTTC	CATSDPAGVNEQFF
TRBV21-1	TRBJ1-3	.	.	TGTGCCAGCAGCATTCGACAGGGAGCTGGAAACACCATATATTTT	CASSIRQGAGNTIYF
TRBV4-1	TRBJ1-1	.	.	TGCGCCAGCAGCCAAGATCTGGGGGAGGGTGGCACTGAAGCTTTCTTT	CASSQDLGEGGTEAFF
TRBV11-2	TRBJ2-2	.	.	TGTGCCAGCAGCTCCTCCACCGGGGAGCTGTTTTTT	CASSSSTGELFF
TRBV3-1/TRBV3-2	TRBJ1-2	.	.	TGTGCCAGCAGCGTGCGGTCTGGCTACACCTTC	CASSVRSGYTF
TRBV27	TRBJ2-5	TRBD2	once	TGTGCCACCCGCGGACTAGCGGAGGAGACCCAGTACTTC	CATRGLAEETQYF
TRBV19	TRBJ2-7	TRBD2	.	TGTGCCAGTAGTGGGGAGGGAGACGAGCAGTACTTC	CASSGEGDEQYF
TRBV9	TRBJ2-7	.	.	TGTGCCAGCAGCCCTGGGCACATCGTTTCCTACGAGCAGTACTTC	CASSPGHIVSYEQYF
TRBV7-9	TRBJ2-4	TRBD1	.	TGTGCCAGCACACCACAGGGGGCGATTATAGACATTCAGTACTTC	CASTPQGAIIDIQYF
TRBV18	TRBJ1-6	.	.	TGTGCCAGCTCTGGACAAGGCTTGTCACCCCTCCACTTT	CASSGQGLSPLHF
TRBV7-9	TRBJ2-7	.	.	TGTGCCAGCAGCCCGGTCTCTACTCGCGACTACGAGCAGTACTTC	CASSPVSTRDYEQYF
TRBV18	TRBJ1-1	.	.	TGTGCCAGCTCACCATTTGGGGGGGAGAACACTGAAGCTTTCTTT	CASSPFGGENTEAFF
TRBV5-6	TRBJ2-3	.	.	TGTGCCAGCAGCTTGGGAGGAGATACGCAGTATTTT	CASSLGGDTQYF